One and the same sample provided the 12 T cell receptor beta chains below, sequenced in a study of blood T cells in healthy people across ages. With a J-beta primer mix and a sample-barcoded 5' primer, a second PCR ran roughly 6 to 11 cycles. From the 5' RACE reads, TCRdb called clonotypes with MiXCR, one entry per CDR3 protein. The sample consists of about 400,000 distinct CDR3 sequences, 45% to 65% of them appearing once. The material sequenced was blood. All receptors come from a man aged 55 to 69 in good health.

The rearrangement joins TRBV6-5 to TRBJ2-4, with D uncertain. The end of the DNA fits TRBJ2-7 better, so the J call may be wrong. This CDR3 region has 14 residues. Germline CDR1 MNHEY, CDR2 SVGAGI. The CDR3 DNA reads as TGTGCCAGCAGCCGGACGGTCGCGGCCTACGAGCAGTACTTC. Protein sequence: CASSRTVAAYEQYF.

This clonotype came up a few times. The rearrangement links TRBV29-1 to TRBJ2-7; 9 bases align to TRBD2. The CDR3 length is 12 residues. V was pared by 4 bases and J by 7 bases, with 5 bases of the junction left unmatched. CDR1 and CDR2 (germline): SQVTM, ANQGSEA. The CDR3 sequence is CSVGRGGGEQYF. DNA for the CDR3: TGCAGCGTTGGGCGCGGGGGGGGTGAGCAGTACTTC.

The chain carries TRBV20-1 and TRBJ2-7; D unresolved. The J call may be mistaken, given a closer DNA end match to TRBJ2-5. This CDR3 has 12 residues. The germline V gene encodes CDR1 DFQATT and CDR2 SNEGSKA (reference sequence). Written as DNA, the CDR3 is TGCAGTGCTACCCCCGATCTGGGGACCCAGTACTTC. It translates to CSATPDLGTQYF.

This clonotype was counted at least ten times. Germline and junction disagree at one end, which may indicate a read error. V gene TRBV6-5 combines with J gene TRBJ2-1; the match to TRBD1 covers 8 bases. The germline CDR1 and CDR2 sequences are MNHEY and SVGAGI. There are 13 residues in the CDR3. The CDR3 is CASSDSGGDEQFF. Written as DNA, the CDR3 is TGTGCCAGCAGTGACTCAGGGGGCGATGAGCAGTTCTTC.

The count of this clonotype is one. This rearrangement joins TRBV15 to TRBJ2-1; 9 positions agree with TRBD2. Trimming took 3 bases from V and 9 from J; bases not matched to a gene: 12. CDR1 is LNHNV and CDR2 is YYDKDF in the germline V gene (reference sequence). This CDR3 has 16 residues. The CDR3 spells CATSRAIGTSFGEQFF. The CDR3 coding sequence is TGTGCCACCAGCAGGGCTATCGGGACTAGCTTCGGTGAGCAGTTCTTC.

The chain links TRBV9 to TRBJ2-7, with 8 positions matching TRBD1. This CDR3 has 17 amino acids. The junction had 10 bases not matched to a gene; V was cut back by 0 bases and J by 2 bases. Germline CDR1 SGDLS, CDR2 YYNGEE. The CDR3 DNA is TGTGCCAGCAGCGTAGGTGGTACAGGGGGGTCTCCCTACGAGCAGTACTTC. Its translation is CASSVGGTGGSPYEQYF.

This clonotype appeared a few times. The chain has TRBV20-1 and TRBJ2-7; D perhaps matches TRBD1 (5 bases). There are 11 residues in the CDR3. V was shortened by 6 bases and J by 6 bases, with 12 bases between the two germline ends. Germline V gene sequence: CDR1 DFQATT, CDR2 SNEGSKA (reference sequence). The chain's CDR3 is CSAPARGEQYF. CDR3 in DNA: TGCAGTGCCCCCGCAAGGGGCGAGCAGTACTTC.

In DNA, the CDR3 is TGTGCCAGCAGTTCGCACGGGGGCGGCTCCTACGAGCAGTACTTC. Translated: CASSSHGGGSYEQYF. V usage is TRBV28 and J usage is TRBJ2-7; either TRBD1 or TRBD2 may fit D (6 bases each). CDR1 is MDHEN and CDR2 is SYDVKM in the germline V gene. V lost 4 bases and J 0 bases, leaving 13 bases between the germline ends. CDR3 length equals 15 residues. Drawing the rest from reference TRBV28 and TRBJ2-7, the complete variable domain is DVKVTQSSRYLVKRTGEKVFLECVQDMDHENMFWYRQDPGLGLRLIYFSYDVKMKEKGDIPEGYSVSREKKERFSLILESASTNQTSMYLCASSSHGGGSYEQYFGPGTRLTVT.

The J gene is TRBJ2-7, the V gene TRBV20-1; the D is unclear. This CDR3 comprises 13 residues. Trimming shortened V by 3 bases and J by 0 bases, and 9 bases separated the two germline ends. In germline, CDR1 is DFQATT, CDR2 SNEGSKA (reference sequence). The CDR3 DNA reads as TGCAGTGCTAGGCGGCGTTCCTCCTACGAGCAGTACTTC. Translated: CSARRRSSYEQYF.

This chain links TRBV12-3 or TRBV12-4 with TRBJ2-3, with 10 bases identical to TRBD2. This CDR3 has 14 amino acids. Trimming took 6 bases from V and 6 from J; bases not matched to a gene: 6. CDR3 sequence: CASSWTSGGDTQYF. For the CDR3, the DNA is TGTGCCAGCAGCTGGACTAGCGGAGGTGATACGCAGTATTTT.

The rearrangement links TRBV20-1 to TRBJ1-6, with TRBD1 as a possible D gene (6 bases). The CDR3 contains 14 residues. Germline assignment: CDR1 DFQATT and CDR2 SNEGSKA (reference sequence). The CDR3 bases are TGCGGCACCCTCGGGGGCCGGGGTAATTCACCCCTCCACTTT. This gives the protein CGTLGGRGNSPLHF.

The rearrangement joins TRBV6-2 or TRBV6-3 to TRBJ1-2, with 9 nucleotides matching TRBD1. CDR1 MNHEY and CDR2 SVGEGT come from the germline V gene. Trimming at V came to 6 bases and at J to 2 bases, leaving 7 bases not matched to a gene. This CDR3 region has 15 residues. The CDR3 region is CASRRTGQGNYGYTF. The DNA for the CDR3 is TGTGCCAGCAGGAGAACGGGACAGGGAAACTATGGCTACACCTTC.